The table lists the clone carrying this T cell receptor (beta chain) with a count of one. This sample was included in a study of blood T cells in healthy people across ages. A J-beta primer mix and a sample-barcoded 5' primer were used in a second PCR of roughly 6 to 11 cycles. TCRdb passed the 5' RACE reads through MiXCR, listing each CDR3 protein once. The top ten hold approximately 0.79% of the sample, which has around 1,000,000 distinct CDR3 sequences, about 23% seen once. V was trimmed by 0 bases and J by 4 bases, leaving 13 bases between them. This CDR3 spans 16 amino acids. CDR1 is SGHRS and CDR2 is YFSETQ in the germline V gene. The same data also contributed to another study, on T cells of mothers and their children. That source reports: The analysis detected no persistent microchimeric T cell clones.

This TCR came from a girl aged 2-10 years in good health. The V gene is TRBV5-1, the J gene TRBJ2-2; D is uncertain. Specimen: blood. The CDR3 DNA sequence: TGCGCCAGCAGCTTGGCCGCTGGGGTCGGCACCGGGGAGCTGTTTTTT. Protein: CASSLAAGVGTGELFF. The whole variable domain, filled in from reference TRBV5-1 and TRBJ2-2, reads KAGVTQTPRYLIKTRGQQVTLSCSPISGHRSVSWYQQTPGQGLQFLFEYFSETQRNKGNFPGRFSGRQFSNSRSEMNVSTLELGDSALYLCASSLAAGVGTGELFFGEGSRLTVL.